This TCR beta chain was observed in a study of T cells after yellow fever vaccination. Across the study: Fractions containing few cells were prepared with SMART-Seq v4 Ultra Low Input. Study outcomes and limitations: Only a small proportion of the clonotypes turned up in both the CD4 and the CD8 compartments, likely arising from convergent recombination.

In this sample, this clonotype turned up many times. Its antigen is undetermined. V was pared by 5 bases and J by 2 bases, with 7 bases between. Germline lookup yields CDR1 SQVTM and CDR2 ANQGSEA. CDR3 length: 12 residues. TCRdb re-called the 5' RACE reads with MiXCR, one entry per CDR3 protein. The data contain hundreds of thousands of distinct CDR3 sequences, about 17% of them singletons. The source material was PBMCs, sampled before the yellow fever booster vaccination. The source of this sequence is a man aged 18 to 30 who received the YFV17D yellow fever vaccine. This chain joins TRBV29-1 and TRBJ2-1, with a tentative D call TRBD2 (6 bases). This CDR3 is CSVTSPYNEQFF. CDR3 DNA: TGCAGCGTTACTAGCCCCTACAATGAGCAGTTCTTC.